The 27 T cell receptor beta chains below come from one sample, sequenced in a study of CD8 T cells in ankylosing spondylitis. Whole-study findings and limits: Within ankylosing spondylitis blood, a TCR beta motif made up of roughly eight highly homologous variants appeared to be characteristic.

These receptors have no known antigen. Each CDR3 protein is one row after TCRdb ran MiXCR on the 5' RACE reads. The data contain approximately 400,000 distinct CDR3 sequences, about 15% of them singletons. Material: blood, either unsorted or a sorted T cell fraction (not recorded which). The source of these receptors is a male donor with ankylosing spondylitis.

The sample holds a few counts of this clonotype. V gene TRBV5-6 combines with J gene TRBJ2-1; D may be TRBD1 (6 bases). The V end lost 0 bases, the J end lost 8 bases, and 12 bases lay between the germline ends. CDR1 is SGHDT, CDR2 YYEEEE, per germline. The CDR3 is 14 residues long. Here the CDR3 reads CASSLGWGRYEQFF. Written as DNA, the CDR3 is TGTGCCAGCAGCTTGGGTTGGGGGCGGTATGAGCAGTTCTTC.

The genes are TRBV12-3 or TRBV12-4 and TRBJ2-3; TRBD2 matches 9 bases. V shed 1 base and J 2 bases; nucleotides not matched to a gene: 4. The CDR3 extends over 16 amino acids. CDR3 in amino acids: CASSLELAGFTDTQYF. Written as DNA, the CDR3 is TGTGCCAGCAGTTTAGAGCTAGCGGGGTTCACAGATACGCAGTATTTT.

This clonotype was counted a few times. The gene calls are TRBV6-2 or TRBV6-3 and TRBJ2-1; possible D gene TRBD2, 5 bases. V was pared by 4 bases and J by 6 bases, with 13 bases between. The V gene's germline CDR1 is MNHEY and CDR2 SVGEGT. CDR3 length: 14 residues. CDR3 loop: CASSFRTLSNEQFF. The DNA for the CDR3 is TGTGCCAGCAGTTTTCGGACTTTGAGCAATGAGCAGTTCTTC.

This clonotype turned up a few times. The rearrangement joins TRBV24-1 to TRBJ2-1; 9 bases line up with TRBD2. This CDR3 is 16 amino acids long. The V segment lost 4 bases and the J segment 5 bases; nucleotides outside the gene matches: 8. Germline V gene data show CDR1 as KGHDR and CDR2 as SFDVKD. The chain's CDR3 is CATSDLLAGPHNEQFF. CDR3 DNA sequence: TGTGCCACCAGTGACCTCCTAGCGGGACCCCACAATGAGCAGTTCTTC.

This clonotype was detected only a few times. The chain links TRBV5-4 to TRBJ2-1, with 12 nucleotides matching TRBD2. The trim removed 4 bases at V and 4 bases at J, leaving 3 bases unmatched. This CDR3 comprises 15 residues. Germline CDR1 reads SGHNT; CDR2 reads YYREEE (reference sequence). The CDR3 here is CASSMGLAGYNEQFF. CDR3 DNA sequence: TGTGCCAGCAGCATGGGACTAGCGGGTTACAATGAGCAGTTCTTC.

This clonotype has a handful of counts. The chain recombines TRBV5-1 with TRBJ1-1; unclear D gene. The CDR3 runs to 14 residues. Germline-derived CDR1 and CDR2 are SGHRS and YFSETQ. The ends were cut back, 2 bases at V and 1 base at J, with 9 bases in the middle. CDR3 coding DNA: TGCGCCAGCAGCTTCTCGGCGGAGAACACTGAAGCTTTCTTT. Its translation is CASSFSAENTEAFF.

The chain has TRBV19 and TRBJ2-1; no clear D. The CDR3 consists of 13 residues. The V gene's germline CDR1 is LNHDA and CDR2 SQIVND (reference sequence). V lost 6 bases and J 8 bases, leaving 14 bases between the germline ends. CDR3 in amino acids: CASRGRIVDEQFF. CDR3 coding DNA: TGTGCCAGTAGGGGTAGGATTGTCGATGAGCAGTTCTTC.

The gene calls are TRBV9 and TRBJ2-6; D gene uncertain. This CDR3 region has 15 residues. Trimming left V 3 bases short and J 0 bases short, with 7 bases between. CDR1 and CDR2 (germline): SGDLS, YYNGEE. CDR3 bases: TGTGCCAGCAGCGGGATAGGCTCTGGGGCCAACGTCCTGACTTTC. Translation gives CASSGIGSGANVLTF.

The CDR3 bases are TGTGCCAGCAGCCAGTCACAGGGACACAATCAGCCCCAGCATTTT. Translated: CASSQSQGHNQPQHF. The chain carries TRBV7-8 and TRBJ1-5, with D possibly matching TRBD1 (6 bases). Germline loops: CDR1 SGHVS, CDR2 FQNEAQ. V dropped 5 bases and J dropped 3 bases, with 14 bases sitting between them. The CDR3 totals 15 residues.

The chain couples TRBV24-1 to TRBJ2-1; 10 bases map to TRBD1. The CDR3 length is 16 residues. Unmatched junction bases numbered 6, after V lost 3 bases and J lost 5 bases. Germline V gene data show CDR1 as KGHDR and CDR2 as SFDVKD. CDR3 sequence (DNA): TGTGCCACCAGTGATGACCGGGACAGGGGCAACAATGAGCAGTTCTTC. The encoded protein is CATSDDRDRGNNEQFF.

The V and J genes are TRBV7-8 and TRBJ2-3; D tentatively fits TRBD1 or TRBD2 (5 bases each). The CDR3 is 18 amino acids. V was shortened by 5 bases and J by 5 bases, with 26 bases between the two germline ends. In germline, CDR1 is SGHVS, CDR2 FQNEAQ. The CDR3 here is CASSKAGTRTLGEDTQYF. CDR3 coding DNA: TGTGCCAGCAGCAAAGCAGGGACCCGCACCCTCGGGGAAGATACGCAGTATTTT.

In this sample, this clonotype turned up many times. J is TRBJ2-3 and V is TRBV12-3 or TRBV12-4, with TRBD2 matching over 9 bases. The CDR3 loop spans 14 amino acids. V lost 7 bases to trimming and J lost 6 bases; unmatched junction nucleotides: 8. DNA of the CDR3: TGTGCCAGCAATAGCGGGAGTAAGTCTGATACGCAGTATTTT. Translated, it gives CASNSGSKSDTQYF.

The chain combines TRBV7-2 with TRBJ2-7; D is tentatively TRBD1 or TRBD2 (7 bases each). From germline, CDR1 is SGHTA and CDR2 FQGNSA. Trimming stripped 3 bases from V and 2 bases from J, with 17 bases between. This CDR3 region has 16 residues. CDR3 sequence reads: CASSLGGTAFPYEQYF. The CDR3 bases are TGTGCCAGCAGCTTGGGAGGGACAGCCTTCCCCTACGAGCAGTACTTC.

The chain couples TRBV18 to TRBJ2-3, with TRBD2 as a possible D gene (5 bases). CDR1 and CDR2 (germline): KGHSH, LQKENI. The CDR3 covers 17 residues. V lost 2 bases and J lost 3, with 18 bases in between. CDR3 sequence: CASSPGKGRSGTDTQYF. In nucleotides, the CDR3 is TGTGCCAGCTCACCAGGGAAAGGCCGCTCGGGGACAGATACGCAGTATTTT.

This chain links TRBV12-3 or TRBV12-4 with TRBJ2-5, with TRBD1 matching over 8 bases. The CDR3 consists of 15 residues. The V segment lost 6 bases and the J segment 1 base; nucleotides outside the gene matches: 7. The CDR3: CASSLPQGAQETQYF. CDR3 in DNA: TGTGCCAGCAGCCTCCCCCAGGGGGCCCAAGAGACCCAGTACTTC.

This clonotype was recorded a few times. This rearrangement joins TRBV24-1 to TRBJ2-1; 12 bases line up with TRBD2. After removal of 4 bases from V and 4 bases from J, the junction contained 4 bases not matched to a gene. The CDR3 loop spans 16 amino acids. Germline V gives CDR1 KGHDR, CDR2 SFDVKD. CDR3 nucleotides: TGTGCCACCAGTGACCGGACTAGCGGGGAGTACAATGAGCAGTTCTTC. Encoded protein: CATSDRTSGEYNEQFF.

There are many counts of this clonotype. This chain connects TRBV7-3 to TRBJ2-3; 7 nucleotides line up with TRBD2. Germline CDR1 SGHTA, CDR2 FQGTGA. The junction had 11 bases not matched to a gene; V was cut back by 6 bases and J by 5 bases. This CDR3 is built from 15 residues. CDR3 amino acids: CASSNTGIAGDTQYF. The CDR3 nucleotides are TGTGCCAGCAGTAACACTGGAATAGCGGGAGATACGCAGTATTTT.

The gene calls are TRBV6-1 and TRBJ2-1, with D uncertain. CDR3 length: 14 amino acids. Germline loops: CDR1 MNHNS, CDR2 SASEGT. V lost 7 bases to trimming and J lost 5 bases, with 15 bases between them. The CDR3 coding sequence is TGTGCCAGCAATACCGGATTTAGCCACAATGAGCAGTTCTTC. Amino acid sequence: CASNTGFSHNEQFF.

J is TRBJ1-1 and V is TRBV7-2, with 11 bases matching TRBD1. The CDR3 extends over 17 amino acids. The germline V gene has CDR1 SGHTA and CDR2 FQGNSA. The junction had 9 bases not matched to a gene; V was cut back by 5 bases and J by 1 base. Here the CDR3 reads CASSPSDRGRWNTEAFF. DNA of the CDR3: TGTGCCAGCAGCCCCTCGGACAGGGGGCGTTGGAACACTGAAGCTTTCTTT. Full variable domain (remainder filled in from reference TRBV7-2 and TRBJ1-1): GAGVSQSPSNKVTEKGKDVELRCDPISGHTALYWYRQSLGQGLEFLIYFQGNSAPDKSGLPSDRFSAERTGGSVSTLTIQRTQQEDSAVYLCASSPSDRGRWNTEAFFGQGTRLTVV.

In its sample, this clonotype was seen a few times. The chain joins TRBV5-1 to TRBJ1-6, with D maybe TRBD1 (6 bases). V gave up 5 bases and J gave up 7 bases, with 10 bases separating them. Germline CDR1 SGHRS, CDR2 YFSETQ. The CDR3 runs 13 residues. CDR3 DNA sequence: TGCGCCAGCAGAGGCAGGGGAAATTCACCCCTCCACTTT. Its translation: CASRGRGNSPLHF.

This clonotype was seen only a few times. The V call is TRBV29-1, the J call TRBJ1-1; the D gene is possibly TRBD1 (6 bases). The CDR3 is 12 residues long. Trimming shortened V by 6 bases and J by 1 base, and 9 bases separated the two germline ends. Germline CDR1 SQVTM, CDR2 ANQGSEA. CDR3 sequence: CSVGTRNTEAFF. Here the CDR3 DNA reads TGCAGCGTCGGGACAAGGAACACTGAAGCTTTCTTT.

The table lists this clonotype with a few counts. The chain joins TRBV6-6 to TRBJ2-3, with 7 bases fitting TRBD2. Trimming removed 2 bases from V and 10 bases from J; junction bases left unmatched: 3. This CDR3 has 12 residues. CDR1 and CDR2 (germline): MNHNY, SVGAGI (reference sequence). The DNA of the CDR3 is TGTGCCAGCAGTTACGGGGGGGAAGCGCAGTATTTT. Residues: CASSYGGEAQYF.

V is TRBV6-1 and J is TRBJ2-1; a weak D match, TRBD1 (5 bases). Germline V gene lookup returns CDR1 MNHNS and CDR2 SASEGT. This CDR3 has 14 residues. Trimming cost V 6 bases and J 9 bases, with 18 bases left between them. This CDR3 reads CASRRTLSHSEQFF. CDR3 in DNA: TGTGCCAGCAGGCGGACACTGAGTCATAGTGAGCAGTTCTTC.

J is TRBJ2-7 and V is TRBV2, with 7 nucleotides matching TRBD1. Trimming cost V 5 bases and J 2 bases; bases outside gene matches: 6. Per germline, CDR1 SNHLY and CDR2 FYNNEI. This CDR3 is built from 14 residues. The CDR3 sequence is CASSSLTGTYEQYF. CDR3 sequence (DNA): TGTGCCAGCAGTTCTCTGACAGGGACCTACGAGCAGTACTTC.

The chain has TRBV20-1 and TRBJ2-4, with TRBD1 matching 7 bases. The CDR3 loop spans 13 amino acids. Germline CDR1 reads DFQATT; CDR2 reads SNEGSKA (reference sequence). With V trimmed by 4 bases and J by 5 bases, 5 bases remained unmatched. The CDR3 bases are TGCAGTGCTACCAGACAGGGCCAAAACATTCAGTACTTC. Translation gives CSATRQGQNIQYF.

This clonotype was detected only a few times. CDR3 DNA sequence: TGTGCCAGCAGCAAATTCCAGGGAGACGGGGAGCTGTTTTTT. Protein product: CASSKFQGDGELFF. The rearrangement uses TRBV7-6 and TRBJ2-2; D assignment may be TRBD1 or TRBD2 (5 bases each). The germline V and J ends were trimmed by 5 bases and 7 bases, with 14 bases remaining between them. The germline V gene encodes CDR1 SGHVS and CDR2 FNYEAQ. CDR3 length: 14 amino acids.

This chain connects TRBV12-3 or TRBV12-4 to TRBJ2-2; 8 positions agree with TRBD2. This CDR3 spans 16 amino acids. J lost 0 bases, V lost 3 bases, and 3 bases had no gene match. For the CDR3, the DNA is TGTGCCAGCAGTTTCCGGGGGGGGTCGAACACCGGGGAGCTGTTTTTT. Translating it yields CASSFRGGSNTGELFF.